This TCR beta chain was identified during a study of tumor-infiltrating lymphocytes in primary liver carcinoma. Study in general: All patients had surgically resected primary liver carcinoma.

It was unsorted whole blood that yielded blood RNA, and germline DNA was also extracted. The CDR3 is made up of 15 amino acids. Germline V gene sequence: CDR1 LGHNT, CDR2 FRNRAP. From about 490 ng of total RNA, TCR beta-specific cDNA was reverse-transcribed using a constant-region primer. Nested multiplex PCR, run for three rounds with slightly modified ARM-PCR, yielded TCR beta libraries. The two initial PCR rounds, roughly 11 cycles each, used TRBV1-TRBV30 forward and C-beta reverse primers. TCRdb re-derived calls from the multiplex PCR reads in MiXCR, one entry per CDR3 protein. The top ten clones hold approximately 17% of a sample with a few hundred thousand distinct CDR3 sequences, approximately 58% of them seen once. Notes on this clonotype: One junction end disagrees with the germline gene, perhaps due to a read error.

The TCR was taken from a woman in her 30s with primary liver carcinoma and hepatitis B virus infection. The chain carries TRBV12-5 and TRBJ1-1, with D possibly being TRBD1 (5 bases). The sequencing input was peripheral blood. The CDR3 region has the DNA TGTGCTAGTAGTTTGGACAATACGATCTACGCTGAAGCTTTCTTT. Translating it yields CASSLDNTIYAEAFF.